These 27 T cell receptor beta chains share one sample of origin, sequenced in a study of lymphopenia after photon versus proton radiotherapy. Sequencing used immunoSEQ multiplex PCR; TCRdb keeps in-frame clones, though not all of them. Counted here are approximately 30,000 clones, about 94% occurring once; the ten biggest clones make up approximately 0.72%. The sample in question was peripheral blood, obtained from a patient treated with photon-based radiotherapy. The receptor source for this set is a woman between 45 and 60 years old with cholangiocarcinoma.

For this clone: A read error may account for a junction end that differs from germline. The chain is built from TRBV5-5 and TRBJ1-1; maybe TRBD1 (5 bases). CDR3 size: 15 residues. Germline assignment: CDR1 SGHKS and CDR2 YYEKEE (reference sequence). The CDR3 is CASSLEGGANSEAFF. The CDR3 region has the DNA TGTGCCAGCAGCTTGGAGGGAGGGGCGAACTCTGAAGCTTTCTTT.

This clone has only one observation. The chain links TRBV5-1 to TRBJ1-1; D might be TRBD1 (5 bases). Germline values: CDR1 SGHRS, CDR2 YFSETQ. V was clipped by 5 bases and J by 1 base, with 12 bases between them. The CDR3 has 14 amino acids. The CDR3 DNA follows: TGCGCCAGCAGGCGGGGGGAAGGGAACACTGAAGCTTTCTTT. It is translated as CASRRGEGNTEAFF.

The chain combines TRBV9 with TRBJ1-6; no definite D call. The CDR3 extends over 14 amino acids. Deletions cut 4 bases from V and 5 bases from J, with 10 bases between. Germline V gives CDR1 SGDLS, CDR2 YYNGEE. The chain's CDR3 is CASSLRIDNSPLHF. The CDR3, as DNA: TGTGCCAGCAGCTTGAGGATAGATAATTCACCCCTCCACTTT.

The sample holds a few counts of this clone. V usage is TRBV6-5 and J usage is TRBJ1-6, with D hard to call. Trimming pared 0 bases from V and 6 bases from J, leaving 0 bases between. Germline V gene lookup returns CDR1 MNHEY and CDR2 SVGAGI. The CDR3 covers 12 residues. The CDR3 loop is CASSYSNSPLHF. The CDR3 DNA reads TGTGCCAGCAGTTACTCTAATTCACCCCTCCACTTT.

The gene calls are TRBV30 and TRBJ1-2; a weak D match, TRBD1 (5 bases). CDR1 is GTSNPN and CDR2 is SVGIG in the germline V gene (reference sequence). V gave up 3 bases and J gave up 1 base, with 21 bases separating them. The length of the CDR3 is 17 residues. As DNA, the CDR3 is TGTGCCTGGAGAAGGCGCCCGGGCAGGGATCTTAACTATGGCTACACCTTC. This encodes CAWRRRPGRDLNYGYTF.

The gene calls are TRBV5-1 and TRBJ2-7; no clear D gene. The CDR3 is 13 residues long. Trimming removed 0 bases from V and 2 bases from J, with 6 bases in between. Germline V CDR1 and CDR2: SGHRS, YFSETQ. The CDR3 region has the DNA TGCGCCAGCAGCTTGGTGGGAACCTACGAGCAGTACTTC. This sequence encodes CASSLVGTYEQYF.

V is TRBV5-4 and J is TRBJ2-1; D unclear. The CDR3 sequence is 16 residues long. Germline V lookup: CDR1 SGHNT, CDR2 YYREEE (reference sequence). Trimming took off 3 bases at V and 4 bases at J, with 17 bases between the two ends. The CDR3 is CASSSAGRSPYNEQFF. DNA of the CDR3: TGTGCCAGCAGCTCGGCAGGTCGGAGCCCATACAATGAGCAGTTCTTC. The full variable domain, rest sourced from reference TRBV5-4 and TRBJ2-1, is ETGVTQSPTHLIKTRGQQVTLRCSSQSGHNTVSWYQQALGQGPQFIFQYYREEENGRGNFPPRFSGLQFPNYSSELNVNALELDDSALYLCASSSAGRSPYNEQFFGPGTRLTVL.

The rearrangement links TRBV5-1 to TRBJ2-7, with D possibly being TRBD2 (7 bases). V was pared by 1 base and J by 1 base, with 21 bases between. This CDR3 region has 18 residues. Germline V gives CDR1 SGHRS, CDR2 YFSETQ. CDR3 nucleotide sequence: TGCGCCAGCAGCTTGTTGGACGGGGGGCCAACTCTATCCTACGAGCAGTACTTC. This sequence encodes CASSLLDGGPTLSYEQYF.

This clone has only one observation. This chain links TRBV29-1 with TRBJ2-7; D not certain. Between the trimmed V and J ends, which lost 4 bases and 1 base, there was a span of 14 bases. Germline loops: CDR1 SQVTM, CDR2 ANQGSEA. The CDR3 totals 14 residues. This CDR3 is CSVALAVGSYEQYF. As DNA, the CDR3 is TGCAGCGTTGCATTGGCCGTGGGATCCTACGAGCAGTACTTC.

This CDR3 is CASSLGGFLSYEQYF. CDR3 DNA sequence: TGTGCCAGCAGCTTAGGAGGGTTCCTCTCCTACGAGCAGTACTTC. The chain links TRBV11-2 to TRBJ2-7; D possibly corresponds to TRBD2 (5 bases). The CDR3 is made up of 15 amino acids. V was pared by 1 base and J by 0 bases, with 10 bases between. Per the germline V gene, CDR1 is SGHAT and CDR2 is FQNNGV.

The rearrangement joins TRBV29-1 to TRBJ2-7; TRBD2 matches at 10 bases. J lost 2 bases, V lost 0 bases, and 4 bases had no gene match. The CDR3 is made up of 15 amino acids. Germline-derived CDR1 and CDR2 are SQVTM and ANQGSEA. Written as DNA, the CDR3 is TGCAGCGTTGAAGATCCAGCGGGGGGGCCCTACGAGCAGTACTTC. This gives the protein CSVEDPAGGPYEQYF.

This chain links TRBV7-2 with TRBJ1-2; tentatively, D is TRBD1 (6 bases). The CDR3 is 13 residues long. CDR1 SGHTA and CDR2 FQGNSA come from the germline V gene. The germline V and J ends were trimmed by 1 base and 8 bases, with 11 bases remaining between them. The CDR3 reads CASSLDRVQGYTF. The CDR3 DNA follows: TGTGCCAGCAGCTTAGACAGGGTCCAAGGCTACACCTTC.

The chain recombines TRBV7-6 with TRBJ1-1, with no clear D. Trimming stripped 3 bases from V and 2 bases from J, with 7 bases between. The CDR3 loop spans 13 amino acids. Germline loops: CDR1 SGHVS, CDR2 FNYEAQ. CDR3 loop: CASSFSGNTEAFF. Written as DNA, the CDR3 is TGTGCCAGCAGCTTTTCCGGTAACACTGAAGCTTTCTTT.

This clone showed up just once. The chain joins TRBV5-1 to TRBJ2-3; the D gene is possibly TRBD2 (6 bases). The CDR3 has 13 amino acids. The V gene's germline CDR1 is SGHRS and CDR2 YFSETQ. With 3 bases removed from V and 6 bases from J, the gap between germline ends came to 11 bases. The CDR3 coding sequence is TGCGCCAGCAGCTGGAGGGGTAGGGATACGCAGTATTTT. Its translation is CASSWRGRDTQYF. The entire variable domain, with the rest obtained from reference TRBV5-1 and TRBJ2-3, is as follows: KAGVTQTPRYLIKTRGQQVTLSCSPISGHRSVSWYQQTPGQGLQFLFEYFSETQRNKGNFPGRFSGRQFSNSRSEMNVSTLELGDSALYLCASSWRGRDTQYFGPGTRLTVL.

CDR3 coding DNA: TGCAGCGTTGAAATAGGTCAGCCCCCCTACGAGCAGTACTTC. Protein sequence: CSVEIGQPPYEQYF. V and J are TRBV29-1 and TRBJ2-7; D is uncertain. Germline values: CDR1 SQVTM, CDR2 ANQGSEA. Deletions cut 2 bases from V and 2 bases from J, with 13 bases between. CDR3 length: 14 amino acids.

The V and J genes are TRBV28 and TRBJ2-6; the match to TRBD2 covers 13 bases. J was trimmed by 0 bases and V by 5 bases; bases with no gene match: 7. The CDR3 contains 19 residues. Germline V gene data show CDR1 as MDHEN and CDR2 as SYDVKM. CDR3 protein: CASSASTSGGISGANVLTF. The CDR3 nucleotides read TGTGCCAGCAGTGCCTCGACTAGCGGGGGGATCTCTGGGGCCAACGTCCTGACTTTC.

The gene calls are TRBV14 and TRBJ2-3; 11 bases match TRBD2. The junction had 7 bases not matched to a gene; V was cut back by 2 bases and J by 6 bases. The CDR3 contains 16 residues. The V gene's germline CDR1 is SGHDN and CDR2 FVKESK. The CDR3 coding sequence is TGTGCCAGCAGCCAAAGCCGGCTAGCGGGGGGTGATACGCAGTATTTT. It yields the protein CASSQSRLAGGDTQYF.

The V and J genes are TRBV12-5 and TRBJ1-5; TRBD1 might be the D (5 bases). Germline CDR1 LGHNT, CDR2 FRNRAP. The CDR3 loop spans 17 amino acids. The ends were cut back, 6 bases at V and 0 bases at J, with 18 bases in the middle. CDR3 protein: CASGPGATVHSNQPQHF. The CDR3 DNA is TGTGCTAGTGGCCCTGGGGCTACCGTTCATAGCAATCAGCCCCAGCATTTT. Looking up the rest from reference TRBV12-5 and TRBJ1-5 gives the full variable domain: DARVTQTPRHKVTEMGQEVTMRCQPILGHNTVFWYRQTMMQGLELLAYFRNRAPLDDSGMPKDRFSAEMPDATLATLKIQPSEPRDSAVYFCASGPGATVHSNQPQHFGDGTRLSIL.

This chain connects TRBV7-2 to TRBJ1-6; unclear D gene. Looked up from germline, CDR1 is SGHTA and CDR2 is FQGNSA. This CDR3 contains 14 residues. V shed 3 bases and J shed 8 bases, with 11 bases lying between them. The CDR3 region has the DNA TGTGCCAGCAGCTTCCCGGGTTACGATTCACCCCTCCACTTT. This translates into CASSFPGYDSPLHF.

The chain combines TRBV18 with TRBJ2-7; 9 bases are shared with TRBD1. The CDR3 is made up of 18 amino acids. The J segment lost 2 bases and the V segment lost 2 bases, leaving 13 bases of the junction unmatched. The germline gives CDR1 KGHSH, CDR2 LQKENI. CDR3 in DNA: TGTGCCAGCTCACCAGAGTTGGGGCGGGACAGGGACGCCTACGAGCAGTACTTC. This codes for CASSPELGRDRDAYEQYF.

This clone was counted once. The chain joins TRBV2 to TRBJ1-1; tentative D call: TRBD1 (6 bases). Trimming removed 4 bases at V and 2 bases at J, with 11 bases between. The germline V gene has CDR1 SNHLY and CDR2 FYNNEI. This CDR3 is built from 14 residues. The chain's CDR3 is CASSVQGVNTEAFF. CDR3 nucleotides: TGTGCCAGCAGTGTACAGGGAGTCAACACTGAAGCTTTCTTT.

The V gene is TRBV10-3, the J gene TRBJ1-4; no clear D gene. V gave up 2 bases and J gave up 8 bases, with 9 bases separating them. CDR3 length equals 13 residues. CDR1 is ENHRY and CDR2 is SYGVKD in the germline V gene. This CDR3 is CAISEVLGEKLFF. In DNA form, the CDR3 reads TGTGCCATCAGTGAGGTACTAGGGGAAAAACTGTTTTTT.

This clone was recorded only once. The gene calls are TRBV5-1 and TRBJ2-7; D is ambiguous. Germline lookup yields CDR1 SGHRS and CDR2 YFSETQ. The CDR3 totals 13 residues. V lost 0 bases, J lost 7 bases, and 11 bases lay in between. The CDR3 bases are TGCGCCAGCAGCTTGGTAGGCGTGGGGGAGCAGTACTTC. This sequence encodes CASSLVGVGEQYF.

This sequence joins TRBV18 and TRBJ1-5, with a tentative D call TRBD1 (5 bases). The length of the CDR3 is 14 residues. V lost 2 bases to trimming and J lost 8 bases, with 13 bases between them. Germline lookup yields CDR1 KGHSH and CDR2 LQKENI. The CDR3 nucleotides read TGTGCCAGCTCACCAGGGACGGTGGGAGAGCCCCAGCATTTT. It translates to CASSPGTVGEPQHF.

This chain joins TRBV2 and TRBJ1-5, with D possibly being TRBD1 (5 bases). The germline V and J ends were trimmed by 2 bases and 3 bases, with 11 bases remaining between them. The CDR3 consists of 15 residues. Germline V gene data show CDR1 as SNHLY and CDR2 as FYNNEI. The CDR3 sequence: CASSESGGNNQPQHF. DNA for the CDR3: TGTGCCAGCAGTGAATCTGGGGGGAACAATCAGCCCCAGCATTTT.

The V and J genes are TRBV28 and TRBJ1-4; D is undetermined. The germline V gene encodes CDR1 MDHEN and CDR2 SYDVKM. The CDR3 loop spans 11 amino acids. V lost 7 bases to trimming and J lost 8 bases, with 8 bases between them. CDR3 protein: CASNLFEKLFF. The CDR3 coding sequence is TGTGCCAGCAATCTATTCGAAAAACTGTTTTTT.

The chain couples TRBV4-3 to TRBJ2-7, with D tentatively TRBD2 (7 bases). V lost 0 bases and J 0 bases, leaving 15 bases between the germline ends. This CDR3 spans 17 amino acids. Germline CDR1 and CDR2: LGHNA and YSLEER. CDR3 DNA: TGCGCCAGCAGCCAAGACGTAGGGGGGGCGAGCTCCTACGAGCAGTACTTC. Protein sequence: CASSQDVGGASSYEQYF.